The rows below give T cell receptor beta chains drawn from one sample of a study of blood T cell repertoires in COVID-19. TCRdb's table, derived via immunoSEQ multiplex PCR, lists solely in-frame clones and lacks some. The data contain roughly 290,000 clones, approximately 86% of them singletons. Sequencing was done on a sample of peripheral blood. These receptors were collected from a woman aged 50 to 60 with active or convalescent COVID-19. Each CDR3 is given with its conserved first and last residue. A D gene is named only where the DNA matches it firmly. The size field is filled for only some rows; it gives once, few, many or a size class.

v_call	clone_size	d_call	j_call	cdr3_aa	cdr3_nt
TRBV7-9	-	-	TRBJ1-3	CASTSSSGNTIYF	TGTGCCAGCACATCTTCCTCTGGAAACACCATATATTTT
TRBV11-2	-	-	TRBJ2-3	CASSLDPRTEDTQYF	TGTGCCAGCAGCTTAGACCCTCGGACAGAGGATACGCAGTATTTT
TRBV13	-	-	TRBJ2-7	CASSLTGYEQYF	TGTGCCAGCAGCCTGACGGGCTACGAGCAGTACTTC
TRBV6-5	-	-	TRBJ2-5	CASSYSISGPPAQYF	TGTGCCAGCAGTTACTCGATTAGCGGACCGCCGGCCCAGTACTTC
TRBV11-2	-	TRBD2	TRBJ2-3	CASSLGASGSTDTQYF	TGTGCCAGCAGCTTAGGCGCTAGCGGGAGCACAGATACGCAGTATTTT
TRBV28	-	TRBD1	TRBJ2-5	CASSMPTGTGSKTQYF	TGTGCCAGCAGTATGCCAACCGGGACAGGGTCGAAGACCCAGTACTTC
TRBV5-4	-	TRBD2	TRBJ2-1	CASSLAGRAGGFF	TGTGCCAGCAGCTTGGCCGGGAGGGCCGGGGGGTTCTTC
TRBV7-9	-	TRBD2	TRBJ2-2	CASSLGRTSGNTGELFF	TGTGCCAGCAGCTTAGGAAGGACTAGCGGCAACACCGGGGAGCTGTTTTTT
TRBV18	-	-	TRBJ1-2	CASSPPDRSGGYTF	TGTGCCAGCTCACCACCAGACAGGTCGGGTGGCTACACCTTC
TRBV11-2	-	TRBD1	TRBJ1-1	CASSKGINRGGTEAFF	TGTGCCAGCAGCAAAGGGATCAACAGGGGTGGTACTGAAGCTTTCTTT
TRBV27	-	TRBD2	TRBJ2-7	CASSFGGGPYEQYF	TGTGCCAGCAGTTTTGGGGGGGGACCCTACGAGCAGTACTTC
TRBV6-1	-	TRBD1	TRBJ1-1	CASSERGPNTEAFF	TGTGCCAGCAGTGAAAGGGGGCCGAACACTGAAGCTTTCTTT
TRBV19	-	-	TRBJ1-5	CASNPGLNNNQPQHF	TGTGCCAGTAACCCGGGACTCAATAACAATCAGCCCCAGCATTTT
TRBV28	-	TRBD2	TRBJ2-7	CASRPSGSSYEQYF	TGTGCCAGCAGACCTAGCGGGAGCTCCTACGAGCAGTACTTC
TRBV18	-	TRBD1	TRBJ2-1	CASSPPKGTGLDEQFF	TGTGCCAGCTCACCACCGAAAGGGACAGGGTTAGATGAGCAGTTCTTC
TRBV6-5	-	TRBD1	TRBJ2-1	CASSQLRGLGNEQFF	TGTGCCAGCAGTCAGCTCAGGGGGCTCGGCAATGAGCAGTTCTTC
TRBV13	-	-	TRBJ2-1	CASSPPPYNEQFF	TGTGCCAGCAGCCCCCCTCCCTACAATGAGCAGTTCTTC
TRBV6-2/TRBV6-3	-	-	TRBJ2-1	CASSRTSPGEQFF	TGTGCCAGCAGTCGCACTAGTCCGGGTGAGCAGTTCTTC
TRBV4-2	-	-	TRBJ2-3	CASSQTSGFPRTDTQYF	TGTGCCAGCAGCCAGACCTCCGGGTTCCCACGCACAGATACGCAGTATTTT
TRBV3-1/TRBV3-2	-	-	TRBJ2-5	CASRYQGFQETQYF	TGTGCCAGCAGGTATCAGGGGTTCCAAGAGACCCAGTACTTC
TRBV3-1/TRBV3-2	-	-	TRBJ2-4	CASSQEATVKNIQYF	TGTGCCAGCAGCCAAGAGGCCACCGTGAAAAACATTCAGTACTTC
TRBV7-9	few	-	TRBJ1-2	CASSLTLWGYTF	TGTGCCAGCAGCTTAACTCTGTGGGGCTACACCTTC
TRBV5-6	-	-	TRBJ2-7	CASSRGGGVGTYEQYF	TGTGCCAGCAGCCGCGGTGGCGGGGTAGGGACCTACGAGCAGTACTTC
TRBV21-1	-	-	TRBJ1-4	CASSPEDRGLRTNEKLFF	TGTGCCAGCAGCCCCGAAGACAGGGGGCTAAGGACTAATGAAAAACTGTTTTTT
TRBV18	-	-	TRBJ1-1	CASSPPPGNTEAFF	TGTGCCAGCTCACCACCCCCAGGGAACACTGAAGCTTTCTTT
TRBV28	once	-	TRBJ2-3	CASTPGPDTQYF	TGTGCCAGCACCCCAGGGCCAGATACGCAGTATTTT
TRBV20-1	-	TRBD2	TRBJ2-5	CSASPVAGGQETQYF	TGCAGTGCTAGTCCGGTAGCGGGAGGGCAAGAGACCCAGTACTTC
TRBV18	-	-	TRBJ2-4	CASSLPNRGKNIQYF	TGTGCCAGCTCACTCCCGAACCGGGGGAAAAACATTCAGTACTTC
TRBV5-1	few	-	TRBJ2-3	CASSLAELADTQYF	TGCGCCAGCAGCTTGGCCGAGCTGGCAGATACGCAGTATTTT
TRBV5-1	-	-	TRBJ1-1	CASSLVQYTEAFF	TGCGCCAGCAGCTTGGTACAGTACACTGAAGCTTTCTTT
TRBV5-1	-	TRBD2	TRBJ2-1	CASSGLAGGEQFF	TGCGCCAGCAGCGGACTAGCGGGAGGTGAGCAGTTCTTC
TRBV5-6	few	TRBD2	TRBJ2-3	CASSRIASGRLGTDTQYF	TGTGCCAGCAGCCGGATTGCTAGCGGGAGATTGGGCACAGATACGCAGTATTTT
TRBV23-1	-	-	TRBJ1-4	CASSQFRERGFGKLFF	TGCGCCAGCAGTCAATTTAGAGAGCGGGGTTTCGGAAAACTGTTTTTT
TRBV19	-	TRBD2	TRBJ2-1	CASSIFAGGAYNEQFF	TGTGCCAGTAGTATTTTTGCGGGAGGGGCCTACAATGAGCAGTTCTTC
TRBV5-1	-	-	TRBJ1-2	CASSLASGRVVGYTF	TGCGCCAGCAGCTTGGCCTCGGGCAGGGTTGTTGGCTACACCTTC
TRBV28	once	-	TRBJ2-1	CASRGGGSYNEQFF	TGTGCCAGCAGAGGGGGGGGCTCCTACAATGAGCAGTTCTTC
TRBV5-1	few	-	TRBJ2-1	CASSGRSVGNEQFF	TGCGCCAGCAGCGGCAGGTCCGTGGGCAATGAGCAGTTCTTC
TRBV4-2	-	TRBD1	TRBJ2-5	CASSQGTGGTGETQYF	TGTGCCAGCAGCCAAGGGACAGGGGGTACGGGAGAGACCCAGTACTTC
TRBV6-1	many	-	TRBJ1-6	CASSDRVLGNSPLHF	TGTGCCAGCAGTGACAGGGTCTTGGGAAATTCACCCCTCCACTTT
TRBV7-9	-	TRBD2	TRBJ2-1	CASSLDRTSVHEQFF	TGTGCCAGCAGCTTAGATAGGACTAGCGTCCATGAGCAGTTCTTC
TRBV29-1	-	TRBD1	TRBJ1-1	CSVADRGLPNTEAFF	TGCAGCGTCGCGGACAGGGGGCTTCCGAACACTGAAGCTTTCTTT
TRBV2	-	-	TRBJ1-4	CASSWTSNEKLFF	TGTGCCAGCAGTTGGACAAGTAATGAAAAACTGTTTTTT
TRBV12-3/TRBV12-4	-	TRBD1	TRBJ1-2	CASSRDRDNGYTF	TGTGCCAGCAGCCGAGACAGGGATAATGGCTACACCTTC
TRBV30	-	-	TRBJ2-2	CAWGLSRANTGELFF	TGTGCCTGGGGCCTATCTAGAGCGAACACCGGGGAGCTGTTTTTT
TRBV27	-	TRBD1	TRBJ1-4	CASSSGGTGTNEKLFF	TGTGCCAGCAGTTCCGGGGGGACAGGCACTAATGAAAAACTGTTTTTT
TRBV7-9	-	TRBD2	TRBJ2-5	CASSLDLAGVGETQYF	TGTGCCAGCAGCTTAGATTTAGCGGGAGTGGGAGAGACCCAGTACTTC
TRBV27	-	TRBD2	TRBJ2-1	CASSIGLDSYNEQFF	TGTGCCAGCAGCATAGGACTAGACTCCTACAATGAGCAGTTCTTC
TRBV3-1/TRBV3-2	-	-	TRBJ2-7	CASSQAPTPTYEQYF	TGTGCCAGCAGCCAAGCCCCCACGCCTACCTACGAGCAGTACTTC
TRBV7-9	once	TRBD1	TRBJ1-5	CASSPGTANQPQHF	TGTGCCAGCAGCCCAGGGACAGCGAATCAGCCCCAGCATTTT